This T cell receptor beta chain stems from a study of shared clonotypes between healthy human individuals. Turning to this clone: The same CDR3 can be traced to other DNA sequences in this sample.

Measured with immunoSEQ multiplex PCR; TCRdb has only the in-frame clones, and not every one. This sample yields over a million clones, of which more than 95% are seen a single time; about 1% belongs to the top ten. The CDR3 contains 14 residues. Looked up from germline, CDR1 is MDHEN and CDR2 is SYDVKM. V lost 1 base, J lost 2 bases, and 8 bases lay in between. The source material was naive CD4+ T cells sorted from blood. This sample's subset: CD45RA+ positively selected. The receptor was derived from a man aged 25-40 years in good health. The rearrangement uses TRBV28 and TRBJ1-1; perhaps TRBD1 as D (6 bases). As DNA, the CDR3 is TGTGCCAGCAGTTTATCCGGGGGCAACACTGAAGCTTTCTTT. As protein: CASSLSGGNTEAFF.